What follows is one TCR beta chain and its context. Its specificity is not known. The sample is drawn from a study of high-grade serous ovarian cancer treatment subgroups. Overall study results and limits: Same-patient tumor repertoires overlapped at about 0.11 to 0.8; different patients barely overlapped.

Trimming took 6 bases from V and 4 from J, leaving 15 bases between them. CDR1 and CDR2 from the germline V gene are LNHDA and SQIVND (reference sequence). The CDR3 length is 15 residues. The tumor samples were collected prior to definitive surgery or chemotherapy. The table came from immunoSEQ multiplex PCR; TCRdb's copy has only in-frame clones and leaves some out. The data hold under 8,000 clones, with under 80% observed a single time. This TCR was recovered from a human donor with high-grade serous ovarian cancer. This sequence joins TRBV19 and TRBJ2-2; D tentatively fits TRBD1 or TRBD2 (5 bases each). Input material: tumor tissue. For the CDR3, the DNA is TGTGCCAGTAGCAGAGCCCGGGACCTCACCGGGGAGCTGTTTTTT. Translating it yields CASSRARDLTGELFF.